Following are 16 T cell receptor beta chains from one sample sequenced in a study of cytomegalovirus exposure and HLA in healthy donors. Vbeta (60) and Jbeta (13) primers were used in the PCR. Some clones are missing from TCRdb's copy, which holds only in-frame ones; the method was immunoSEQ multiplex PCR. The table lists 110,000 or so clones, over 70% of them singletons. The sample taken for sequencing was PBMCs. The receptors come from a woman aged 50 to 60 in good health and CMV-seropositive.

This sequence joins TRBV6-6 and TRBJ1-2, with D maybe TRBD1 (6 bases). CDR1 MNHNY and CDR2 SVGAGI come from the germline V gene (reference sequence). There are 15 residues in the CDR3. V was pared by 6 bases and J by 5 bases, with 19 bases between. CDR3 sequence: CASSQGQGPWYGYTF. The DNA for the CDR3 is TGTGCCAGCAGCCAAGGGCAGGGGCCTTGGTATGGCTACACCTTC.

The chain joins TRBV5-1 to TRBJ1-4; 8 positions agree with TRBD1. The CDR3 loop spans 14 amino acids. The germline gives CDR1 SGHRS, CDR2 YFSETQ. J was trimmed by 5 bases and V by 4 bases; bases with no gene match: 4. The CDR3 DNA sequence: TGCGCCAGCAGCACGGGACAGGAGAATGAAAAACTGTTTTTT. Translated: CASSTGQENEKLFF.

This clone was observed once. This rearrangement joins TRBV6-6 to TRBJ1-2; 7 bases are shared with TRBD1. J lost 6 bases, V lost 6 bases, and 4 bases had no gene match. The CDR3 spans 12 residues. Germline assignment: CDR1 MNHNY and CDR2 SVGAGI (reference sequence). CDR3 residues: CASRGTDHGYTF. Written as DNA, the CDR3 is TGTGCCAGCAGGGGGACAGATCATGGCTACACCTTC.

The chain has TRBV7-9 and TRBJ2-5; tentative D call: TRBD1 (7 bases). CDR1 is SEHNR, CDR2 FQNEAQ, per germline (reference sequence). V lost 5 bases and J 5 bases, leaving 15 bases between the germline ends. This CDR3 contains 14 residues. In DNA form, the CDR3 reads TGTGCCAGCAGCCCGCGGGACAGCCCGGAGACCCAGTACTTC. Amino acids: CASSPRDSPETQYF.

This clone was observed a handful of times. V and J are TRBV7-9 and TRBJ1-2, with TRBD1 matching over 8 bases. V was clipped by 5 bases and J by 3 bases; unmatched bases: 2. The CDR3 has 13 amino acids. The germline CDR1 and CDR2 sequences are SEHNR and FQNEAQ (reference sequence). DNA for the CDR3: TGTGCCAGCAGCGACAGGGGACACTATGGCTACACCTTC. The encoded protein is CASSDRGHYGYTF.

The rearrangement joins TRBV7-2 to TRBJ2-7, with 12 bases aligning to TRBD2. Trimming cost V 5 bases and J 6 bases; bases outside gene matches: 11. The CDR3 consists of 16 residues. Per the germline V gene, CDR1 is SGHTA and CDR2 is FQGNSA. The CDR3 protein is CASSESSGGGLGEQYF. CDR3 bases: TGTGCCAGCAGCGAATCTAGCGGGGGGGGTCTCGGCGAGCAGTACTTC.

The genes are TRBV5-1 and TRBJ2-7; D perhaps matches TRBD1 (6 bases). Germline V lookup: CDR1 SGHRS, CDR2 YFSETQ. CDR3 length: 16 residues. Between the trimmed V and J ends, which lost 0 bases and 2 bases, there was a span of 15 bases. The CDR3 here is CASSLAPEQGTYEQYF. The CDR3, as DNA: TGCGCCAGCAGCTTGGCCCCTGAGCAGGGGACCTACGAGCAGTACTTC.

This rearrangement joins TRBV19 to TRBJ1-4, with a weak D call TRBD1 (6 bases). The V end lost 7 bases, the J end lost 4 bases, and 13 bases lay between the germline ends. The V gene's germline CDR1 is LNHDA and CDR2 SQIVND (reference sequence). The CDR3 is 14 amino acids. The CDR3 bases are TGTGCCAGTAACACCGACAGGAGTAATGAAAAACTGTTTTTT. Amino acid sequence: CASNTDRSNEKLFF. Drawing the rest from reference TRBV19 and TRBJ1-4, the complete variable domain is DGGITQSPKYLFRKEGQNVTLSCEQNLNHDAMYWYRQDPGQGLRLIYYSQIVNDFQKGDIAEGYSVSREKKESFPLTVTSAQKNPTAFYLCASNTDRSNEKLFFGSGTQLSVL.

The chain recombines TRBV19 with TRBJ1-1; tentatively, D is TRBD1 (5 bases). The CDR3 covers 14 residues. Germline V gene lookup returns CDR1 LNHDA and CDR2 SQIVND (reference sequence). The V end was cut by 2 bases, the J end by 3 bases, with 10 bases between. CDR3 residues: CASSILPGDTEAFF. CDR3 bases: TGTGCCAGTAGTATATTGCCGGGGGACACTGAAGCTTTCTTT.

The CDR3 region has the DNA TGTGCCAGCAAGGAGACAGGCCTCAATCAGCCCCAGCATTTT. As protein: CASKETGLNQPQHF. The chain links TRBV2 to TRBJ1-5; the D gene is possibly TRBD1 (6 bases). There are 14 residues in the CDR3. Germline V CDR1 and CDR2: SNHLY, FYNNEI. Trimming took off 7 bases at V and 3 bases at J, with 13 bases between the two ends.

V gene TRBV10-3 combines with J gene TRBJ2-3, with TRBD2 matching 8 bases. This CDR3 contains 16 residues. Unmatched junction bases numbered 8, after V lost 4 bases and J lost 2 bases. The germline gives CDR1 ENHRY, CDR2 SYGVKD. The CDR3 sequence is CAISVTSGVSTDTQYF. CDR3 bases: TGTGCCATCAGTGTAACTAGCGGAGTTTCCACAGATACGCAGTATTTT.

The rearrangement links TRBV11-2 to TRBJ1-2; 10 bases are shared with TRBD1. Unmatched junction bases numbered 8, after V lost 5 bases and J lost 8 bases. The CDR3 runs to 14 residues. Germline CDR1 reads SGHAT; CDR2 reads FQNNGV. The chain's CDR3 is CASSERDRGRGYTF. CDR3 in DNA: TGTGCCAGCAGCGAGAGGGACAGGGGCCGGGGCTACACCTTC.

The genes are TRBV6-4 and TRBJ1-2, with a tentative D call TRBD1 (5 bases). Germline CDR1 is MRHNA and CDR2 is SNTAGT. V was pared by 5 bases and J by 4 bases, with 11 bases between. The CDR3 has 13 residues. CDR3 residues: CASSLDTGYGYTF. CDR3 in DNA: TGTGCCAGCAGTCTGGACACAGGCTATGGCTACACCTTC.

The rearrangement uses TRBV5-1 and TRBJ2-7; 8 bases map to TRBD2. The CDR3 contains 14 residues. V was clipped by 2 bases and J by 7 bases; unmatched bases: 8. The germline V gene encodes CDR1 SGHRS and CDR2 YFSETQ. CDR3 protein: CASSFLGGGREQYF. In DNA form, the CDR3 reads TGCGCCAGCAGCTTTTTAGGCGGGGGGCGGGAGCAGTACTTC.

The chain couples TRBV19 to TRBJ1-2, with 7 bases lining up with TRBD1. The CDR3 has 17 residues. CDR1 LNHDA and CDR2 SQIVND come from the germline V gene (reference sequence). The V segment lost 5 bases and the J segment 0 bases; nucleotides outside the gene matches: 12. CDR3 sequence (DNA): TGTGCCAGTAGTTCCGGGACAGCCCAGACTTCTAACTATGGCTACACCTTC. It codes for CASSSGTAQTSNYGYTF. The whole variable domain, filled in from reference TRBV19 and TRBJ1-2, reads DGGITQSPKYLFRKEGQNVTLSCEQNLNHDAMYWYRQDPGQGLRLIYYSQIVNDFQKGDIAEGYSVSREKKESFPLTVTSAQKNPTAFYLCASSSGTAQTSNYGYTFGSGTRLTVV.

The chain combines TRBV15 with TRBJ2-3; D is ambiguous. The CDR3 sequence is 14 residues long. Germline V lookup: CDR1 LNHNV, CDR2 YYDKDF (reference sequence). Between the trimmed V and J ends, which lost 0 bases and 5 bases, there was a span of 9 bases. The chain's CDR3 is CATSRDLEVDTQYF. The CDR3 DNA is TGTGCCACCAGCAGAGATCTTGAGGTAGATACGCAGTATTTT. Supplemented by reference TRBV15 and TRBJ2-3, the full variable domain reads DAMVIQNPRYQVTQFGKPVTLSCSQTLNHNVMYWYQQKSSQAPKLLFHYYDKDFNNEADTPDNFQSRRPNTSFCFLDIRSPGLGDTAMYLCATSRDLEVDTQYFGPGTRLTVL.